This T cell receptor (beta chain) was retrieved from a study of blood T cell repertoires in COVID-19. The overall study: Samples of COVID-19 (acute and convalescent) were obtained from the United States, Italy and Spain. Sources were T cells, B-cell-depleted T cells, or PBMCs; the material itself was cDNA or gDNA.

Original analysis: Cell counts per sample came from amplifying reference gene primers. The method was immunoSEQ multiplex PCR; TCRdb's version includes in-frame clones alone and lacks a portion of them. V and J calls and clone size follow that table, whereas D and trimming were derived from the DNA. The sample lists over 50,000 clones, approximately 91% occurring once. Trimming at V came to 5 bases and at J to 3 bases, leaving 5 bases not matched to a gene. The germline V gene has CDR1 SGHNT and CDR2 YENEEA. The CDR3 covers 15 residues. The genes are TRBV11-3 and TRBJ1-5; TRBD1 agrees at 9 bases. The TCR was taken from a woman aged 55-70 years with active or convalescent COVID-19. The sequenced sample consisted of peripheral blood. In nucleotides, the CDR3 is TGTGCCAGCAGCCGGGACAGGGAATCCAATCAGCCCCAGCATTTT. Its translation: CASSRDRESNQPQHF.